These 21 T cell receptor beta chains share one sample of origin, sequenced in a study of metastatic and nonmetastatic thyroid tumors. Before thyroid surgery, none of the patients had received any treatment. TCRdb used MiXCR to call clones anew from the PCR reads. The repertoire has about 18,000 clones, 25% to 30% of them found once; the top ten carry around 25%. The specimen sequenced was tumor tissue. The receptor set was obtained from a male donor with papillary thyroid cancer or a benign thyroid nodule (not recorded which). Some clones in this sample may be carry-over from other donors' samples.

V gene TRBV28 combines with J gene TRBJ2-7, with 10 bases that match TRBD2. This CDR3 is built from 14 residues. Germline V gene sequence: CDR1 MDHEN, CDR2 SYDVKM. V was clipped by 5 bases and J by 3 bases; unmatched bases: 4. The CDR3 DNA follows: TGTGCCAGCAGTGGACTAGCGGAGATCTACGAGCAGTACTTC. Translating gives CASSGLAEIYEQYF. Variable domain in full (rest from reference TRBV28 and TRBJ2-7): DVKVTQSSRYLVKRTGEKVFLECVQDMDHENMFWYRQDPGLGLRLIYFSYDVKMKEKGDIPEGYSVSREKKERFSLILESASTNQTSMYLCASSGLAEIYEQYFGPGTRLTVT.

This clone was picked up a small number of times. Written as DNA, the CDR3 is TGTGCCAGCAGCGAGGAGCTTGGGGAGCTGTTTTTT. Its translation: CASSEELGELFF. V is TRBV11-2 and J is TRBJ2-2, with D hard to call. Germline V CDR1 and CDR2: SGHAT, FQNNGV. This CDR3 comprises 12 residues. Trimming took 5 bases from V and 8 from J, leaving 9 bases between them.

This chain links TRBV20-1 with TRBJ2-3; D ambiguous. Germline CDR1 is DFQATT and CDR2 is SNEGSKA (reference sequence). The CDR3 sequence is 14 residues long. V was clipped by 3 bases and J by 2 bases, with 12 bases between them. The CDR3 bases are TGCAGTGCTAGTCCGACTGGGTTCACAGATACGCAGTATTTT. This encodes CSASPTGFTDTQYF.

By proportion, this clone is medium-sized. This chain links TRBV29-1 with TRBJ2-1, with a tentative D call TRBD1 (6 bases). Trimming removed 0 bases from V and 2 bases from J, with 14 bases in between. Germline V lookup: CDR1 SQVTM, CDR2 ANQGSEA. This CDR3 spans 16 amino acids. The CDR3 here is CSVEDQNRVTYNEQFF. The CDR3 DNA sequence: TGCAGCGTTGAAGACCAGAACAGGGTAACCTACAATGAGCAGTTCTTC.

This clone occurred a few times. This chain joins TRBV7-2 and TRBJ2-1, with D hard to call. Germline lookup yields CDR1 SGHTA and CDR2 FQGNSA. CDR3 size: 15 residues. Trimming pared 2 bases from V and 0 bases from J, leaving 8 bases between. The chain's CDR3 is CASSLTISSYNEQFF. CDR3 nucleotide sequence: TGTGCCAGCAGCTTAACGATCAGCTCCTACAATGAGCAGTTCTTC.

In its sample, this clone was seen many times. The chain has TRBV20-1 and TRBJ2-5; TRBD1 matches 8 bases. This CDR3 is built from 14 residues. J lost 1 base, V lost 5 bases, and 6 bases had no gene match. Germline values: CDR1 DFQATT, CDR2 SNEGSKA (reference sequence). As DNA, the CDR3 is TGCAGTGCTCCCAGGACAGGGTTCCAAGAGACCCAGTACTTC. Its translation: CSAPRTGFQETQYF.

This clone was recorded at least ten times. The V call is TRBV7-9, the J call TRBJ2-3; D call uncertain. Germline CDR1 reads SEHNR; CDR2 reads FQNEAQ (reference sequence). The CDR3 is 14 residues long. The V end lost 2 bases, the J end lost 0 bases, and 6 bases lay between the germline ends. The CDR3 is CASSLLQSTDTQYF. The CDR3 coding sequence is TGTGCCAGCAGCTTACTTCAAAGCACAGATACGCAGTATTTT.

The chain recombines TRBV7-9 with TRBJ2-7; a possible D gene is TRBD2 (5 bases). Trimming stripped 3 bases from V and 0 bases from J, with 9 bases between. Germline lookup yields CDR1 SEHNR and CDR2 FQNEAQ (reference sequence). CDR3 length: 14 amino acids. Written as DNA, the CDR3 is TGTGCCAGCAGCTTCAGCGGTAGCTCCTACGAGCAGTACTTC. Encoded protein: CASSFSGSSYEQYF.

This rearrangement joins TRBV20-1 to TRBJ2-1; D is unresolved. CDR1 DFQATT and CDR2 SNEGSKA come from the germline V gene (reference sequence). V was pared by 0 bases and J by 12 bases, with 12 bases between. The CDR3 is made up of 12 amino acids. The chain's CDR3 is CSAREGLSSQFF. The DNA for the CDR3 is TGCAGTGCTAGAGAAGGCTTAAGTTCGCAGTTCTTC.

This clone was seen repeatedly, ten times or more. The J gene is TRBJ2-7, the V gene TRBV28; TRBD1 might be the D (7 bases). Trimming removed 3 bases at V and 5 bases at J, with 14 bases between. CDR1 is MDHEN, CDR2 SYDVKM, per germline. CDR3 length: 14 residues. The CDR3 sequence: CASSLEGQNDEQYF. CDR3 in DNA: TGTGCCAGCAGTTTGGAGGGACAGAACGACGAGCAGTACTTC.

The gene calls are TRBV20-1 and TRBJ2-7, with 11 bases lining up with TRBD1. Germline values: CDR1 DFQATT, CDR2 SNEGSKA (reference sequence). Trimming cost V 6 bases and J 2 bases; bases outside gene matches: 3. This CDR3 contains 13 residues. The CDR3 DNA reads TGCAGTGCGGGGACAGGGGGAACCTACGAGCAGTACTTC. The encoded protein is CSAGTGGTYEQYF.

This clone was recorded a few times. The V and J genes are TRBV19 and TRBJ2-7; 7 positions match TRBD2. J was trimmed by 4 bases and V by 3 bases; bases with no gene match: 6. The germline gives CDR1 LNHDA, CDR2 SQIVND (reference sequence). The length of the CDR3 is 14 residues. CDR3 sequence reads: CASSIPGRRYEQYF. CDR3 in DNA: TGTGCCAGTAGTATCCCCGGGAGGCGATACGAGCAGTACTTC.

The chain combines TRBV7-2 with TRBJ2-1; the D gene is possibly TRBD1 (6 bases). The CDR3 contains 16 residues. Trimming removed 0 bases at V and 0 bases at J, with 9 bases between. Germline lookup yields CDR1 SGHTA and CDR2 FQGNSA. The CDR3 DNA sequence: TGTGCCAGCAGCTTAGCGGGGGCCAGCTCCTACAATGAGCAGTTCTTC. Residues: CASSLAGASSYNEQFF.

This clone is deemed medium-sized. V is TRBV6-1 and J is TRBJ2-7; possible D gene TRBD2, 5 bases. The CDR3 has 15 residues. Trimming pared 7 bases from V and 0 bases from J, leaving 16 bases between. Germline lookup yields CDR1 MNHNS and CDR2 SASEGT. CDR3 region: CASTLILGSSYEQYF. CDR3 DNA: TGTGCCAGCACCCTAATATTGGGGAGCTCCTACGAGCAGTACTTC.

This clone was detected a few times. This chain uses TRBV28 with TRBJ1-1; D is uncertain. V was trimmed by 1 base and J by 10 bases, leaving 13 bases between them. This CDR3 has 13 residues. Germline loops: CDR1 MDHEN, CDR2 SYDVKM. The CDR3 DNA is TGTGCCAGCAGTTTATTAAAGTTTCCGGCAGCTTTCTTT. Its translation: CASSLLKFPAAFF.

This clone was observed a handful of times. The chain links TRBV2 to TRBJ2-4; D gene uncertain. Germline CDR1 reads SNHLY; CDR2 reads FYNNEI. Deletions cut 8 bases from V and 9 bases from J, with 14 bases between. The CDR3 has 12 amino acids. DNA for the CDR3: TGTGCCAGCCGGATCTTCATGGGCATTCAGTACTTC. This codes for CASRIFMGIQYF.

This clone was seen many times. The chain uses TRBV15 and TRBJ2-1; 11 bases align to TRBD2. This CDR3 is built from 15 residues. J gave up 12 bases and V 0 bases, and 7 bases lay outside the gene matches. The germline V gene has CDR1 LNHNV and CDR2 YYDKDF (reference sequence). Here the CDR3 reads CATSREPGLAGGQFF. CDR3 coding DNA: TGTGCCACCAGCAGAGAGCCGGGGCTAGCGGGGGGGCAGTTCTTC.

This clone was seen many times. At one end the junction does not follow the germline gene, possibly because of a read error. Other DNA variants within this sample encode the same CDR3. The J gene is TRBJ1-2, the V gene TRBV11-2; 7 nucleotides line up with TRBD1. Germline assignment: CDR1 SGHAT and CDR2 FQNNGV. The CDR3 is 14 amino acids. CDR3 residues: CASRRDSWNYGYTF. The CDR3 region has the DNA TGCGCCAGCAGGCGGGACAGCTGGAACTATGGCTACACCTTC.

The chain links TRBV5-8 to TRBJ2-1, with 7 bases identical to TRBD2. The CDR3 totals 13 residues. Germline lookup yields CDR1 SGHTS and CDR2 YDEGEE. Trimming removed 3 bases from V and 8 bases from J; junction bases left unmatched: 5. CDR3 sequence: CASSWGLLDEQFF. CDR3 DNA: TGTGCCAGCAGCTGGGGACTACTCGATGAGCAGTTCTTC. The entire variable domain, with the rest obtained from reference TRBV5-8 and TRBJ2-1, is as follows: EAGVTQSPTHLIKTRGQQATLRCSPISGHTSVYWYQQALGLGLQFLLWYDEGEERNRGNFPPRFSGRQFPNYSSELNVNALELEDSALYLCASSWGLLDEQFFGPGTRLTVL.

The rearrangement joins TRBV5-1 to TRBJ2-1; D gene ambiguous. From germline, CDR1 is SGHRS and CDR2 YFSETQ. Trimming stripped 0 bases from V and 5 bases from J, with 6 bases between. This CDR3 comprises 13 residues. The CDR3: CASSLVVDNEQFF. The CDR3 DNA sequence: TGCGCCAGCAGCTTGGTGGTAGACAATGAGCAGTTCTTC.

This clone was detected ten times or more. J is TRBJ2-5 and V is TRBV9; 7 bases are shared with TRBD2. This CDR3 is built from 14 residues. The germline V gene encodes CDR1 SGDLS and CDR2 YYNGEE. The V and J ends lost 3 bases and 1 base, in that order; junction bases with no gene match: 3. CDR3 sequence reads: CASSESSGQETQYF. The CDR3 nucleotides are TGTGCCAGCAGCGAATCTAGCGGCCAAGAGACCCAGTACTTC.